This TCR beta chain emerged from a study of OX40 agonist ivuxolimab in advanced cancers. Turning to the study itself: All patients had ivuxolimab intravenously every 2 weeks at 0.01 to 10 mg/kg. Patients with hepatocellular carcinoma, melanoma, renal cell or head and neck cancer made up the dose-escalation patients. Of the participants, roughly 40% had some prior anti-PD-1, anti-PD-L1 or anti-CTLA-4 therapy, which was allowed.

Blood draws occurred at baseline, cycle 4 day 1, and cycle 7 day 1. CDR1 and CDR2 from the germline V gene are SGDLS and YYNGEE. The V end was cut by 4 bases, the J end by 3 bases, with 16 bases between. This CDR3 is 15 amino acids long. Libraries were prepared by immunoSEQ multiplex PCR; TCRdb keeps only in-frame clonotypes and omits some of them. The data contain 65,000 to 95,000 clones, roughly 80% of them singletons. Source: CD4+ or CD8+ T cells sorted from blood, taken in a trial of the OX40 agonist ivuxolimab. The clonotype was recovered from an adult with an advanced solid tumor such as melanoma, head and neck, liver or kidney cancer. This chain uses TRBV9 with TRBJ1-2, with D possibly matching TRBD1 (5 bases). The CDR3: CASSSRGESYYGYTF. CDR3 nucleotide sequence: TGTGCCAGCAGCTCGCGGGGGGAATCCTACTATGGCTACACCTTC.